This entry is about one T cell receptor beta chain. The antigen is undetermined. Trimming took off 3 bases at V and 5 bases at J, with 11 bases between the two ends. The V gene's germline CDR1 is MNHNS and CDR2 SASEGT. The CDR3 has 14 amino acids. While the first cohort had 600 to 750 subjects, the donors belonged to the separate validation cohort of about 130 subjects. These data are taken from a study of cytomegalovirus exposure and HLA in healthy donors. General study points: Using the classifier, cytomegalovirus status was reportedly diagnosed with high specificity and sensitivity. The tendency of first-cohort TCR clusters to co-occur in the 120 or so validation repertoires was the finding of a later analysis.

The data were produced by immunoSEQ multiplex PCR, yet TCRdb's version contains in-frame clones alone and is incomplete. Here the sample spans over 100,000 clones, 80% to 90% being singletons. Sequencing was done on a sample of PBMCs. The chain has TRBV6-1 and TRBJ1-5; D might be TRBD1 (6 bases). This TCR was recovered from a woman under 30 in good health and CMV-seronegative. CDR3 loop: CASSDWAGDQPQHF. In nucleotides, the CDR3 is TGTGCCAGCAGTGATTGGGCAGGGGATCAGCCCCAGCATTTT.